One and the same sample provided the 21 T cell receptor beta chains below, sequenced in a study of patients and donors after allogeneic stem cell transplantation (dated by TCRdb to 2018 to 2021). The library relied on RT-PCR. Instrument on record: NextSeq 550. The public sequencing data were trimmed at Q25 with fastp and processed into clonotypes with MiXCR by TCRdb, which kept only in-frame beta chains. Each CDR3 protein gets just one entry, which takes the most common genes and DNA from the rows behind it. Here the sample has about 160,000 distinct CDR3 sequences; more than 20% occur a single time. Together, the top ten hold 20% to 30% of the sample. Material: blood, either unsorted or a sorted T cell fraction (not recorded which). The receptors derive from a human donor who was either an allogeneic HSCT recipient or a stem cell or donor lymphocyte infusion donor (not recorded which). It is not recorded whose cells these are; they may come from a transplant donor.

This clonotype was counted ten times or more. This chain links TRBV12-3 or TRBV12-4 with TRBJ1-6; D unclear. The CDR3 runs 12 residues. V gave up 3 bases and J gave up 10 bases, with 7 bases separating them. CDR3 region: CASSLPSSPLHF. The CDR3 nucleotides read TGTGCCAGCAGTTTGCCATCGTCACCCCTCCACTTT.

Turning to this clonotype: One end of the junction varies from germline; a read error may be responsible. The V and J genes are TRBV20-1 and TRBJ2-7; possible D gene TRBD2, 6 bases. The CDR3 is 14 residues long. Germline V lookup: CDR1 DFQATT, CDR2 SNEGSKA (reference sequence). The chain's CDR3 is CSARAGTSWYEPYF. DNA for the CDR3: TGCAGTGCTAGGGCCGGGACTTCTTGGTACGAGCCGTACTTC.

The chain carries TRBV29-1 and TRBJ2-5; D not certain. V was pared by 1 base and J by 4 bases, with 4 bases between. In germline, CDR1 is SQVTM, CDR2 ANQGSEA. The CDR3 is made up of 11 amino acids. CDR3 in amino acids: CSVEVIETQYF. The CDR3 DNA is TGCAGCGTTGAAGTGATAGAGACCCAGTACTTC.

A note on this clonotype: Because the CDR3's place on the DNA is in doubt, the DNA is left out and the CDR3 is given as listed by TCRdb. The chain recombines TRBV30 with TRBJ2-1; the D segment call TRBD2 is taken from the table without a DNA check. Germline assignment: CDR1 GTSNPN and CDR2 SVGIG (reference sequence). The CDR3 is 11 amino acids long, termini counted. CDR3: CAWALGTSLFF.

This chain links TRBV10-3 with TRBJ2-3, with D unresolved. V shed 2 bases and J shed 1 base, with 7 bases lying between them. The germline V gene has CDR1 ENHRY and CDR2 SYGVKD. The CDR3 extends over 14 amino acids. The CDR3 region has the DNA TGTGCCATCAGTGAGGAGAGTGGCACAGATACGCAGTATTTT. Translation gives CAISEESGTDTQYF.

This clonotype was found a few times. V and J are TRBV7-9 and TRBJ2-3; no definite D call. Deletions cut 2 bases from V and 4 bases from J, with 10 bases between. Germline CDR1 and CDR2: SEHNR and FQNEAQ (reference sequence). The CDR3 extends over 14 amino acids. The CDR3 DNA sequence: TGTGCCAGCAGCTTAAGTAGGTTCCCAGATACGCAGTATTTT. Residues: CASSLSRFPDTQYF.

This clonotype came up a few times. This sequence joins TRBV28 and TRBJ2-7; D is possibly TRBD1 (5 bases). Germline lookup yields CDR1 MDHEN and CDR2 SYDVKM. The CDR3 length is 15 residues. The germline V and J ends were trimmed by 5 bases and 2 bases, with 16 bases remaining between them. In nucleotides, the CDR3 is TGTGCCAGCAGTCTCCCGACAGCGACGACCTACGAGCAGTACTTC. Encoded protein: CASSLPTATTYEQYF. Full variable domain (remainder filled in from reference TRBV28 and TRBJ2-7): DVKVTQSSRYLVKRTGEKVFLECVQDMDHENMFWYRQDPGLGLRLIYFSYDVKMKEKGDIPEGYSVSREKKERFSLILESASTNQTSMYLCASSLPTATTYEQYFGPGTRLTVT.

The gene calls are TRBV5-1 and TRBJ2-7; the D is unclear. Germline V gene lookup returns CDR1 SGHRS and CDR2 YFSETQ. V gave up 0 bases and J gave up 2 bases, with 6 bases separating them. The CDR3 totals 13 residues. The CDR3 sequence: CASSLAQPYEQYF. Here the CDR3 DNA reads TGCGCCAGCAGCTTGGCCCAGCCCTACGAGCAGTACTTC.

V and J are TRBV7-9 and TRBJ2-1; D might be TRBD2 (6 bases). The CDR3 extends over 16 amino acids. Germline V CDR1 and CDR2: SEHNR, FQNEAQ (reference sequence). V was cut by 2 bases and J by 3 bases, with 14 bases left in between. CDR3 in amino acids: CASSLKGQEGYNEQFF. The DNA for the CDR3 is TGTGCCAGCAGCTTAAAGGGGCAGGAGGGCTACAATGAGCAGTTCTTC.

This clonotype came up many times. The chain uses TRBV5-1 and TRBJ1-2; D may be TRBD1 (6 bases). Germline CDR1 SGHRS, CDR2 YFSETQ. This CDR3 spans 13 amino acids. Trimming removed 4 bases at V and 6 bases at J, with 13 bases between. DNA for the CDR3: TGCGCCAGCAGCGTCGGGACAATGAATGGCTACACCTTC. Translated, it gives CASSVGTMNGYTF.

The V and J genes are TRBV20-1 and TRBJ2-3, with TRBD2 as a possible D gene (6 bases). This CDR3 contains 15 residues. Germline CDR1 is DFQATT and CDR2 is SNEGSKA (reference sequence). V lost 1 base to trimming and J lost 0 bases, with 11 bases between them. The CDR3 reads CSARGSLASTDTQYF. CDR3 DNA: TGCAGTGCTAGAGGAAGCCTAGCGAGCACAGATACGCAGTATTTT.

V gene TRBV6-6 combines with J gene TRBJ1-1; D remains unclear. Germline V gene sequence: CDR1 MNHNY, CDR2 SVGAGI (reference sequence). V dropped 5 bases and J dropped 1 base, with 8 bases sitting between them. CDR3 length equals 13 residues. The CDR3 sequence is CASSDLENTEAFF. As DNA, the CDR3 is TGTGCCAGCAGTGACCTAGAGAACACTGAAGCTTTCTTT.

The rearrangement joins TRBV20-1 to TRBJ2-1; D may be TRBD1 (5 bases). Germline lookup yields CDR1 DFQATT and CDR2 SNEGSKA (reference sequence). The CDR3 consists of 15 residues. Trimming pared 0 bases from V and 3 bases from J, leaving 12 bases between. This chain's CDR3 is CSARDWAGNYNEQFF. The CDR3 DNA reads TGCAGTGCTAGAGATTGGGCAGGGAACTACAATGAGCAGTTCTTC.

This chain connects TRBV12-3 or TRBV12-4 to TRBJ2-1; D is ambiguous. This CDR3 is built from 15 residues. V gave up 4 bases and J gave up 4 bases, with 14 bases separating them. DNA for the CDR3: TGTGCCAGCAGTTACCCTGAGACGTGGTACAATGAGCAGTTCTTC. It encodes CASSYPETWYNEQFF.

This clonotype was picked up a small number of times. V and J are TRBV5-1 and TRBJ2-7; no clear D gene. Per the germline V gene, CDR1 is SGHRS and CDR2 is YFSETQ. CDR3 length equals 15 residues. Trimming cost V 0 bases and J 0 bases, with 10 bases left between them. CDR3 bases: TGCGCCAGCAGCTTGGCTTCACTACCCTCCTACGAGCAGTACTTC. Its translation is CASSLASLPSYEQYF.

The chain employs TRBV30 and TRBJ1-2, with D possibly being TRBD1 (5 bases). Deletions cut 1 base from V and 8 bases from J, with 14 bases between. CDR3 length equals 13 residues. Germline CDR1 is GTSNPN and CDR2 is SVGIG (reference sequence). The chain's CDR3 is CAWSETAGRGYTF. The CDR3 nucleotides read TGTGCCTGGAGTGAAACGGCAGGGAGAGGCTACACCTTC.

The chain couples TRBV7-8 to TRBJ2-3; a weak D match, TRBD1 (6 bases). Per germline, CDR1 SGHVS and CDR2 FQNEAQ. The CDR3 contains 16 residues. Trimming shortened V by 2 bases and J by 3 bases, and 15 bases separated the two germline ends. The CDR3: CASSLTTGPRTDTQYF. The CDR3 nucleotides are TGTGCCAGCAGCTTAACTACAGGGCCCCGTACAGATACGCAGTATTTT.

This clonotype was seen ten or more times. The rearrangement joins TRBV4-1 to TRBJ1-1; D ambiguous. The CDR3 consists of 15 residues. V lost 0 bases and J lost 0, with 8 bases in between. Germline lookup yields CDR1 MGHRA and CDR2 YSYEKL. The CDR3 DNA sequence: TGCGCCAGCAGCCAAGATGGGGAAATGAACACTGAAGCTTTCTTT. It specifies CASSQDGEMNTEAFF.

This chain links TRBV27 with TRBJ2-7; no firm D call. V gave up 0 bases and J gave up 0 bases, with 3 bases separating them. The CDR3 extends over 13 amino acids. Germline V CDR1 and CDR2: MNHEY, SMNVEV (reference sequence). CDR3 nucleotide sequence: TGTGCCAGCAGTTTATCGCGCTCCTACGAGCAGTACTTC. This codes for CASSLSRSYEQYF.

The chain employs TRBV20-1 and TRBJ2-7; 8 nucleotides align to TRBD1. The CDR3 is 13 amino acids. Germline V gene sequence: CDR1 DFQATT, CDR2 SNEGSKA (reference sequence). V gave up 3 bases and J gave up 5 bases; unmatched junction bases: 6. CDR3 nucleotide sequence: TGCAGTGCTAGGTTGACAGGGGACGACGAGCAGTACTTC. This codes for CSARLTGDDEQYF.

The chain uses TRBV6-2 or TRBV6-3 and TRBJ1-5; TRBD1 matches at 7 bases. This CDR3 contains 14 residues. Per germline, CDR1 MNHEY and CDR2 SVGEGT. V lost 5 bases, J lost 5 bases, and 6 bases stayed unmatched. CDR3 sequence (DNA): TGTGCCAGCAGTAAGGGGGCGCGGGATCAGCCCCAGCATTTT. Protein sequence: CASSKGARDQPQHF.